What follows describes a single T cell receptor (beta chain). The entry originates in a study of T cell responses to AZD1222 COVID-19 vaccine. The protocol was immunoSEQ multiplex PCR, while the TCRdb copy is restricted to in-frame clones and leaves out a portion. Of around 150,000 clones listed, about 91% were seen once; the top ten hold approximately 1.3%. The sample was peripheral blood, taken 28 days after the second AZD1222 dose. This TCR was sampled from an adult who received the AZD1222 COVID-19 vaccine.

CDR3 in amino acids: CASSLFGSGTYNEQFF. CDR3 coding DNA: TGTGCCAGCAGTTTATTCGGTAGCGGAACCTACAATGAGCAGTTCTTC. The chain carries TRBV27 and TRBJ2-1, with D possibly matching TRBD2 (6 bases). The CDR3 is made up of 16 amino acids. V was shortened by 1 base and J by 2 bases, with 12 bases between the two germline ends. Germline CDR1 and CDR2: MNHEY and SMNVEV (reference sequence).